Presented here are 17 T cell receptor beta chains from one specimen sequenced in a study of cytomegalovirus exposure and HLA in healthy donors (dated by TCRdb to about 2017). The library was generated by the immunoSEQ multiplex PCR assay. The multiplex PCR relied on a mix of 60 forward primers for TCR Vbeta segments and 13 reverse primers for TCR Jbeta segments. Drawn from immuneACCESS, this table holds only the in-frame rearrangements with V and J called that TCRdb kept. Clones are partly lost; checked studies trace under half to an unresolved V gene and leave the rest unexplained. The sample records around 99,000 clones, 76% of which are singletons. 7.7% of the sample is held by the ten biggest clonotypes. Material for sequencing was PBMCs. The receptors were gathered from a woman aged 50 to 60 in good health and CMV-seropositive.

The chain joins TRBV2 to TRBJ2-2, with a possible D match to TRBD1 (6 bases). V lost 3 bases and J lost 5, with 13 bases in between. The CDR3 length is 15 residues. Germline CDR1 SNHLY, CDR2 FYNNEI. The CDR3 nucleotides are TGTGCCAGCAGTGAGGGGGCCGGTTTTACCGGGGAGCTGTTTTTT. Translated, it gives CASSEGAGFTGELFF.

Note on this clone: Germline is not matched at one junction end, which may reflect a read error. The chain is built from TRBV7-7 and TRBJ2-3; D may be TRBD1 or TRBD2 (6 bases each). This CDR3 contains 15 residues. Germline V gives CDR1 SSHAT, CDR2 FNYEAQ (reference sequence). The CDR3 region has the DNA TGTGCTAGCAGCTTAGGAGGGGGACCCACAGATACGCAGTATTTT. Residues: CASSLGGGPTDTQYF.

The chain combines TRBV5-1 with TRBJ2-7; D possibly corresponds to TRBD1 (6 bases). Germline V gene lookup returns CDR1 SGHRS and CDR2 YFSETQ. Trimming shortened V by 3 bases and J by 0 bases, and 10 bases separated the two germline ends. The CDR3 consists of 14 residues. As DNA, the CDR3 is TGCGCCAGCAGCTCACAGGGAAACTCCTACGAGCAGTACTTC. As protein: CASSSQGNSYEQYF.

The rearrangement uses TRBV27 and TRBJ2-3; D is possibly TRBD2 (5 bases). This CDR3 comprises 17 residues. CDR1 MNHEY and CDR2 SMNVEV come from the germline V gene (reference sequence). V was cut by 0 bases and J by 0 bases, with 13 bases left in between. The CDR3 loop reads CASSLSATTASTDTQYF. DNA of the CDR3: TGTGCCAGCAGTTTATCGGCGACTACAGCTAGCACAGATACGCAGTATTTT.

The chain combines TRBV19 with TRBJ2-1, with TRBD1 matching 9 bases. The CDR3 covers 15 residues. V was clipped by 2 bases and J by 3 bases; unmatched bases: 2. Germline V gene lookup returns CDR1 LNHDA and CDR2 SQIVND (reference sequence). The CDR3 reads CASSIRQGDYNEQFF. The CDR3 DNA reads as TGTGCCAGTAGTATACGACAGGGGGACTACAATGAGCAGTTCTTC.

The gene calls are TRBV6-5 and TRBJ1-1; D is possibly TRBD1 (5 bases). V dropped 7 bases and J dropped 0 bases, with 15 bases sitting between them. This CDR3 has 15 amino acids. The germline CDR1 and CDR2 sequences are MNHEY and SVGAGI. DNA of the CDR3: TGTGCCAGCAAGGGGATGCCCCAGATGAACACTGAAGCTTTCTTT. It translates to CASKGMPQMNTEAFF.

The rearrangement links TRBV7-2 to TRBJ2-5; D uncertain. Germline loops: CDR1 SGHTA, CDR2 FQGNSA. V was pared by 8 bases and J by 8 bases, with 12 bases between. The CDR3 has 11 residues. In DNA form, the CDR3 reads TGTGCCAGCGGCTCAATGTCAACCCAGTACTTC. Amino acids: CASGSMSTQYF.

The chain uses TRBV13 and TRBJ2-1; TRBD2 matches 7 bases. Germline CDR1 reads PRHDT; CDR2 reads FYEKMQ (reference sequence). The CDR3 consists of 12 residues. J gave up 8 bases and V 10 bases, and 8 bases lay outside the gene matches. The CDR3 is CATCREADEQFF. DNA for the CDR3: TGTGCCACATGTCGGGAGGCGGATGAGCAGTTCTTC.

The chain recombines TRBV7-2 with TRBJ2-1, with 7 positions matching TRBD2. This CDR3 is built from 16 residues. Germline V lookup: CDR1 SGHTA, CDR2 FQGNSA. Trimming took 7 bases from V and 4 from J; bases not matched to a gene: 13. For the CDR3, the DNA is TGTGCCAGCATCAGCGGAGGGTGGGGGGGGTACAATGAGCAGTTCTTC. This encodes CASISGGWGGYNEQFF.

A few counts support this clone. The chain carries TRBV7-8 and TRBJ2-3; 9 positions match TRBD1. The CDR3 is made up of 16 amino acids. After removal of 0 bases from V and 5 bases from J, the junction contained 6 bases not matched to a gene. CDR1 is SGHVS and CDR2 is FQNEAQ in the germline V gene. CDR3 protein: CASSLARDRDVDTQYF. The CDR3 nucleotides are TGTGCCAGCAGCTTAGCCCGGGACAGGGATGTAGATACGCAGTATTTT.

The rearrangement links TRBV14 to TRBJ2-2; D gene uncertain. The CDR3 totals 16 residues. V was clipped by 3 bases and J by 0 bases, with 11 bases between them. Germline lookup yields CDR1 SGHDN and CDR2 FVKESK. Here the CDR3 reads CASSQYSHANTGELFF. CDR3 nucleotides: TGTGCCAGCAGCCAGTACAGCCACGCGAACACCGGGGAGCTGTTTTTT.

The chain combines TRBV4-1 with TRBJ1-1; D remains unclear. CDR1 is MGHRA, CDR2 YSYEKL, per germline. The V gene lost 0 bases and the J gene lost 0 bases, with 5 bases spanning the gap. CDR3 length: 14 residues. The CDR3 sequence is CASSQDKMNTEAFF. DNA for the CDR3: TGCGCCAGCAGCCAAGATAAAATGAACACTGAAGCTTTCTTT.

CDR3 sequence (DNA): TGTGCCAGCAGCTTAGGGAGGGACAGGGCTGAAGCTTTCTTT. Protein sequence: CASSLGRDRAEAFF. The genes are TRBV7-8 and TRBJ1-1; 9 bases match TRBD1. This CDR3 is 14 amino acids long. Germline CDR1 reads SGHVS; CDR2 reads FQNEAQ. The V and J ends lost 1 base and 6 bases, in that order; junction bases with no gene match: 3.

This clone was counted a single time. V is TRBV7-9 and J is TRBJ2-1; the match to TRBD2 covers 9 bases. CDR1 is SEHNR, CDR2 FQNEAQ, per germline (reference sequence). V lost 2 bases, J lost 8 bases, and 10 bases stayed unmatched. The CDR3 length is 16 residues. CDR3 loop: CASSLWASGDFDEQFF. The CDR3 nucleotides read TGTGCCAGCAGCTTATGGGCTAGCGGGGACTTCGATGAGCAGTTCTTC. Using reference TRBV7-9 and TRBJ2-1 for the parts outside the CDR3, the full variable domain is DTGVSQNPRHKITKRGQNVTFRCDPISEHNRLYWYRQTLGQGPEFLTYFQNEAQLEKSRLLSDRFSAERPKGSFSTLEIQRTEQGDSAMYLCASSLWASGDFDEQFFGPGTRLTVL.

This clone was counted between two and nine times. The gene calls are TRBV7-8 and TRBJ2-3; TRBD2 matches at 9 bases. Germline values: CDR1 SGHVS, CDR2 FQNEAQ. The ends lost 1 base at V and 3 bases at J; junction bases unmatched: 17. This CDR3 is built from 20 residues. CDR3 in amino acids: CASSLGGLAGLRRKTDTQYF. The CDR3 bases are TGTGCCAGCAGCTTAGGGGGGCTAGCGGGGCTGAGGCGAAAAACAGATACGCAGTATTTT. The whole variable domain, remainder taken from reference TRBV7-8 and TRBJ2-3, is GAGVSQSPRYKVAKRGQDVALRCDPISGHVSLFWYQQALGQGPEFLTYFQNEAQLDKSGLPSDRFFAERPEGSVSTLKIQRTQQEDSAVYLCASSLGGLAGLRRKTDTQYFGPGTRLTVL.

The V gene is TRBV4-1, the J gene TRBJ2-7; the D is unclear. Germline values: CDR1 MGHRA, CDR2 YSYEKL. V was shortened by 0 bases and J by 1 base, with 10 bases between the two germline ends. This CDR3 contains 15 residues. The CDR3 loop is CASSQDGSRSYEQYF. The CDR3 DNA reads TGCGCCAGCAGCCAAGACGGTTCTCGGTCCTACGAGCAGTACTTC.

Note on this clone: One junction end disagrees with the germline gene, perhaps due to a read error. This chain uses TRBV2 with TRBJ2-6; TRBD1 is a possible D gene (5 bases). CDR1 is SNHLY, CDR2 FYNNEI, per germline. The CDR3 has 16 residues. CDR3 amino acids: CASSGATSSGANGLTF. The CDR3 region has the DNA TGTGCCAGCAGTGGCGCCACTTCCTCTGGGGCCAACGGCCTGACTTTC.